This passage covers 22 T cell receptor beta chains from one sample sequenced in a study of beta chain features in type 1 diabetes. Every bit of the isolated RNA underwent reverse transcription, so sequencing read expressed TCRB transcripts. TCRdb's table, derived via immunoSEQ multiplex PCR, lists solely in-frame clones and lacks some. The sample holds approximately 600,000 clones, under 15% seen once. No antigen is known for these receptors. Study-wide findings and caveats: All four CD4+ subsets from Type 1 diabetes patients carried moderately but significantly shorter TCRB CDR3s.

Source material: naive CD4+ T cells from blood. These receptors were taken from a man younger than 40 with type 1 diabetes.

The table lists this clone with a few counts. V gene TRBV14 combines with J gene TRBJ2-3; 9 nucleotides line up with TRBD2. Losses at the gene ends were 3 bases for V and 1 base for J; bases not matched to a gene: 5. The CDR3 has 16 amino acids. CDR1 and CDR2 from the germline V gene are SGHDN and FVKESK. The CDR3 loop is CASSQWLAGRTDTQYF. CDR3 bases: TGTGCCAGCAGCCAGTGGCTAGCGGGGCGCACAGATACGCAGTATTTT.

There are a few counts of this clone. The CDR3 DNA reads as TGTGCCAGCACCCCGGGCCAGGATACGCAGTATTTT. Protein sequence: CASTPGQDTQYF. V is TRBV6-1 and J is TRBJ2-3; D ambiguous. Germline assignment: CDR1 MNHNS and CDR2 SASEGT. The V gene lost 7 bases and the J gene lost 6 bases, with 11 bases spanning the gap. CDR3 length: 12 amino acids.

This clone has just a few counts. J is TRBJ2-5 and V is TRBV2, with D possibly being TRBD2 (5 bases). The V gene lost 6 bases and the J gene lost 4 bases, with 12 bases spanning the gap. CDR3 size: 13 residues. Germline CDR1 and CDR2: SNHLY and FYNNEI. CDR3 residues: CASRRASGETQYF. The CDR3 nucleotides read TGTGCCAGCAGGCGGGCTAGTGGAGAGACCCAGTACTTC.

This clone came up a few times. The genes are TRBV19 and TRBJ2-1, with no clear D. V was clipped by 7 bases and J by 4 bases, with 11 bases between them. CDR1 and CDR2 (germline): LNHDA, SQIVND (reference sequence). The CDR3 loop spans 13 amino acids. CDR3 amino acids: CASIGHGYNEQFF. The CDR3 coding sequence is TGTGCCAGTATCGGGCACGGATACAATGAGCAGTTCTTC.

The chain combines TRBV4-3 with TRBJ2-6; perhaps D is TRBD1 or TRBD2 (5 bases each). The V end was cut by 1 base, the J end by 3 bases, with 13 bases between. The CDR3 length is 17 residues. Germline V gene sequence: CDR1 LGHNA, CDR2 YSLEER. The chain's CDR3 is CASSQAWGTGGANVLTF. As DNA, the CDR3 is TGCGCCAGCAGCCAAGCTTGGGGGACGGGTGGGGCCAACGTCCTGACTTTC.

The sample holds a few counts of this clone. The rearrangement links TRBV7-9 to TRBJ1-2, with D maybe TRBD1 (5 bases). Trimming left V 6 bases short and J 7 bases short, with 21 bases between. Looked up from germline, CDR1 is SEHNR and CDR2 is FQNEAQ (reference sequence). The CDR3 has 15 residues. CDR3 sequence reads: CASSPAGTTSRGYTF. The DNA of the CDR3 is TGTGCCAGCAGTCCCGCCGGGACCACGTCTCGTGGCTACACCTTC.

The chain has TRBV7-9 and TRBJ2-7, with D uncertain. V was shortened by 1 base and J by 2 bases, with 9 bases between the two germline ends. Germline-derived CDR1 and CDR2 are SEHNR and FQNEAQ (reference sequence). The CDR3 totals 14 residues. DNA of the CDR3: TGTGCCAGCAGCTTAGACAGCTGGACCTACGAGCAGTACTTC. This gives the protein CASSLDSWTYEQYF.

This clone turned up a few times. The chain joins TRBV14 to TRBJ2-1; D not certain. V was cut by 2 bases and J by 0 bases, with 17 bases left in between. CDR3 length: 18 amino acids. Germline assignment: CDR1 SGHDN and CDR2 FVKESK. CDR3 amino acids: CASSQRLGSVSSYNEQFF. The DNA of the CDR3 is TGTGCCAGCAGCCAAAGATTGGGGTCGGTCAGCTCCTACAATGAGCAGTTCTTC.

The chain carries TRBV10-3 and TRBJ1-6, with D uncertain. The CDR3 loop spans 13 amino acids. In germline, CDR1 is ENHRY, CDR2 SYGVKD. Trimming left V 9 bases short and J 6 bases short, with 12 bases between. CDR3 coding DNA: TGTGCCATGGGTTCCGAAGCTAATTCACCCCTCCACTTT. Translating gives CAMGSEANSPLHF.

This clone showed up just a few times. The V and J genes are TRBV5-4 and TRBJ1-6; maybe TRBD1 (5 bases). Trimming took 1 base from V and 10 from J, leaving 15 bases between them. Germline V gives CDR1 SGHNT, CDR2 YYREEE (reference sequence). This CDR3 has 15 residues. The CDR3 DNA reads as TGTGCCAGCAGCTTGAGGCGCCAGGGCCGATCACCCCTCCACTTT. It encodes CASSLRRQGRSPLHF.

This clone was detected a few times. The sample contains more than one DNA sequence encoding this CDR3. This rearrangement joins TRBV5-1 to TRBJ2-5; D perhaps matches TRBD1 (6 bases). The CDR3 has 14 residues. Germline V gene sequence: CDR1 SGHRS, CDR2 YFSETQ. Trimming left V 0 bases short and J 1 base short, with 7 bases between. This CDR3 reads CASSLGTAQETQYF. The CDR3 coding sequence is TGCGCCAGCAGCTTGGGGACAGCCCAAGAGACCCAGTACTTC. Combining the CDR3 with reference TRBV5-1 and TRBJ2-5 gives the whole variable domain KAGVTQTPRYLIKTRGQQVTLSCSPISGHRSVSWYQQTPGQGLQFLFEYFSETQRNKGNFPGRFSGRQFSNSRSEMNVSTLELGDSALYLCASSLGTAQETQYFGPGTRLLVL.

This clone turned up a few times. This rearrangement joins TRBV18 to TRBJ2-7; 7 bases are a match to TRBD1. The germline CDR1 and CDR2 sequences are KGHSH and LQKENI. This CDR3 is 15 amino acids long. The ends lost 2 bases at V and 0 bases at J; junction bases unmatched: 4. CDR3 sequence: CASSPGQGDSYEQYF. CDR3 sequence (DNA): TGTGCCAGCTCACCAGGGCAGGGGGACTCCTACGAGCAGTACTTC.

This clone was observed a few times. The chain is built from TRBV19 and TRBJ2-1; 10 bases fit TRBD1. Germline V lookup: CDR1 LNHDA, CDR2 SQIVND (reference sequence). The V and J ends lost 5 bases and 6 bases, in that order; junction bases with no gene match: 7. The CDR3 is 15 amino acids. The CDR3 coding sequence is TGTGCCAGTAGTTACCCCGGGACAGGGGTCAATGAGCAGTTCTTC. It is translated as CASSYPGTGVNEQFF.

In regard to this clone: The sample has other DNA sequences that encode this CDR3 too. This chain links TRBV7-2 with TRBJ1-2; 7 nucleotides align to TRBD1. From germline, CDR1 is SGHTA and CDR2 FQGNSA. With V trimmed by 4 bases and J by 2 bases, 4 bases remained unmatched. This CDR3 spans 14 amino acids. The CDR3 reads CASSSRQGNYGYTF. The DNA for the CDR3 is TGTGCCAGCAGCTCCCGACAGGGAAACTATGGCTACACCTTC.

This rearrangement joins TRBV19 to TRBJ2-1, with 14 positions matching TRBD2. J was trimmed by 9 bases and V by 6 bases; bases with no gene match: 13. The CDR3 has 17 amino acids. CDR1 is LNHDA and CDR2 is SQIVND in the germline V gene (reference sequence). CDR3 loop: CASSPGLAGVISSEQFF. Written as DNA, the CDR3 is TGTGCCAGTAGCCCGGGACTAGCGGGGGTAATTTCTAGTGAGCAGTTCTTC. The entire variable domain, with the rest obtained from reference TRBV19 and TRBJ2-1, is as follows: DGGITQSPKYLFRKEGQNVTLSCEQNLNHDAMYWYRQDPGQGLRLIYYSQIVNDFQKGDIAEGYSVSREKKESFPLTVTSAQKNPTAFYLCASSPGLAGVISSEQFFGPGTRLTVL.

This clone was seen only a few times. The chain is built from TRBV6-5 and TRBJ2-7; no clear D gene. From germline, CDR1 is MNHEY and CDR2 SVGAGI. Trimming took 2 bases from V and 3 from J, leaving 8 bases between them. This CDR3 region has 13 residues. CDR3 nucleotides: TGTGCCAGCAGTTACACGAGTGGCTACGAGCAGTACTTC. Translated: CASSYTSGYEQYF.

The chain has TRBV10-1 and TRBJ1-5; no clear D gene. Per germline, CDR1 WNHNN and CDR2 SYGVQD (reference sequence). The V and J ends lost 0 bases and 7 bases respectively, with 7 bases between them. The CDR3 covers 13 residues. CDR3 loop: CASSESFGQPQHF. The CDR3 coding sequence is TGCGCCAGCAGTGAGTCCTTTGGCCAGCCCCAGCATTTT.

This chain joins TRBV14 and TRBJ2-7; 9 nucleotides match TRBD2. Germline V gene lookup returns CDR1 SGHDN and CDR2 FVKESK. Unmatched junction bases numbered 6, after V lost 4 bases and J lost 5 bases. The CDR3 contains 14 residues. The chain's CDR3 is CASSPPGLANEQYF. CDR3 bases: TGTGCCAGCAGCCCTCCGGGACTAGCAAACGAGCAGTACTTC.

The chain joins TRBV30 to TRBJ1-2; D perhaps matches TRBD1 (6 bases). V was cut by 5 bases and J by 4 bases, with 17 bases left in between. The CDR3 covers 14 residues. Per the germline V gene, CDR1 is GTSNPN and CDR2 is SVGIG (reference sequence). CDR3 nucleotides: TGTGCCTGGCAGCAGTACAGGGTGGCCTATGGCTACACCTTC. This sequence encodes CAWQQYRVAYGYTF.

V and J are TRBV28 and TRBJ2-1; D remains unclear. Deletions cut 8 bases from V and 10 bases from J, with 12 bases between. Germline V gene sequence: CDR1 MDHEN, CDR2 SYDVKM. The CDR3 length is 11 residues. The CDR3 region has the DNA TGTGCCAGCTCCTTTTCGGAAGAGCAGTTCTTC. This translates into CASSFSEEQFF. Supplemented by reference TRBV28 and TRBJ2-1, the full variable domain reads DVKVTQSSRYLVKRTGEKVFLECVQDMDHENMFWYRQDPGLGLRLIYFSYDVKMKEKGDIPEGYSVSREKKERFSLILESASTNQTSMYLCASSFSEEQFFGPGTRLTVL.

This clone turned up a few times. This chain links TRBV4-3 with TRBJ2-4; D is perhaps TRBD1 or TRBD2 (5 bases each). This CDR3 contains 19 residues. V gave up 0 bases and J gave up 0 bases, with 18 bases separating them. The V gene's germline CDR1 is LGHNA and CDR2 YSLEER. CDR3 nucleotide sequence: TGCGCCAGCAGCCAAGAGAGGGCAGGGTCGATAATAGCCAAAAACATTCAGTACTTC. Encoded protein: CASSQERAGSIIAKNIQYF.

This clone was picked up a small number of times. The gene calls are TRBV5-5 and TRBJ2-7, with 7 bases lining up with TRBD1. This CDR3 is 16 amino acids long. V lost 4 bases and J lost 3; bases outside the gene matches: 13. Germline lookup yields CDR1 SGHKS and CDR2 YYEKEE (reference sequence). CDR3 DNA sequence: TGTGCCAGCAGCCCGGGGACAGCTTCGACCATCTACGAGCAGTACTTC. Translating gives CASSPGTASTIYEQYF.